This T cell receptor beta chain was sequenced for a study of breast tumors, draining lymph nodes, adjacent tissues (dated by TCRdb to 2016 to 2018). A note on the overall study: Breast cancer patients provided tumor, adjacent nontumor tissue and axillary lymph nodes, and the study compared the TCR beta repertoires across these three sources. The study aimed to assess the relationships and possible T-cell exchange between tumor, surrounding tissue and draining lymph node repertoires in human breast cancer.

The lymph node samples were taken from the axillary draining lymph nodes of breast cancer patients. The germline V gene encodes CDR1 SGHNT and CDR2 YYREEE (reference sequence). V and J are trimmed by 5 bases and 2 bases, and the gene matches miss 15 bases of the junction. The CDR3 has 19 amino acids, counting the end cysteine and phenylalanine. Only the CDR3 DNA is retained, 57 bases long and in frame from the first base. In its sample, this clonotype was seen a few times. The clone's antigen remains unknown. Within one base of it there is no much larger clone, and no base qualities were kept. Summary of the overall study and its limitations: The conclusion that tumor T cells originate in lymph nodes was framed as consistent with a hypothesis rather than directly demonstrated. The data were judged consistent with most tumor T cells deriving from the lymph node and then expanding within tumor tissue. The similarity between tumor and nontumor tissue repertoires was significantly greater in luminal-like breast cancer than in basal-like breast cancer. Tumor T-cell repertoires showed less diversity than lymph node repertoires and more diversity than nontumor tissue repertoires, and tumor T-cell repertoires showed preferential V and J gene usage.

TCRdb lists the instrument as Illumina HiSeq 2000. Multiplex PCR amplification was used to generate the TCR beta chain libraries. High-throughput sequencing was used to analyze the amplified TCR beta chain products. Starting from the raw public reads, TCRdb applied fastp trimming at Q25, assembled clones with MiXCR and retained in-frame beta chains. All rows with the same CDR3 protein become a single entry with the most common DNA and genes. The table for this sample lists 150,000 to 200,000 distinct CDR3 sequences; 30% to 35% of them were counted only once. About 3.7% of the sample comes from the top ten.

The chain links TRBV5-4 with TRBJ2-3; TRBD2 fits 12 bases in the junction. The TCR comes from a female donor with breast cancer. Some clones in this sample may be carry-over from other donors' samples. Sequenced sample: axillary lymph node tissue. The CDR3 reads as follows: CASSSLLRLAGENTDTQYF. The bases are TGTGCCAGCAGTTCCCTCTTACGACTAGCGGGAGAGAACACAGATACGCAGTATTTT.